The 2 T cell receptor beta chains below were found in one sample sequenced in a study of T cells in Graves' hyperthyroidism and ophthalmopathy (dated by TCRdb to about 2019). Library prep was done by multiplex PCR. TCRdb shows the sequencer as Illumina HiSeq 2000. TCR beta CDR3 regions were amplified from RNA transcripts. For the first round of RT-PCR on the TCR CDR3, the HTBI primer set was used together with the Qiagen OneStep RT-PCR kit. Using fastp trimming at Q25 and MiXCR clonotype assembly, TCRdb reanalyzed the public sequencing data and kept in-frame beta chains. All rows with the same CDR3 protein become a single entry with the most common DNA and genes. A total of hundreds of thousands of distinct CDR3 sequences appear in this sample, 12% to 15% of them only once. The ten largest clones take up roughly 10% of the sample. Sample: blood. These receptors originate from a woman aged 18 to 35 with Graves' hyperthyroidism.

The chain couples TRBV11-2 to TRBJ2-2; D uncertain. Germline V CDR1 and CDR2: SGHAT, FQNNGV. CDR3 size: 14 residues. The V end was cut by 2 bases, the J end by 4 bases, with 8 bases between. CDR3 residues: CASSLLPGTGELFF. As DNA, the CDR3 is TGTGCCAGCAGCTTACTCCCGGGCACCGGGGAGCTGTTTTTT.

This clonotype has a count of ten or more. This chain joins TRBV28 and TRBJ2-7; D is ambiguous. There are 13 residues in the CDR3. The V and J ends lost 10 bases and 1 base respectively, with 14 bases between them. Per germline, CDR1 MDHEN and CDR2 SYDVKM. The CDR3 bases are TGTGCCACCCAGCTAGACTTGTCCTACGAGCAGTACTTC. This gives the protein CATQLDLSYEQYF.